This T cell receptor (beta chain) was captured in a study of OX40 agonist ivuxolimab in advanced cancers. This clone qualifies as medium-sized. The CDR3 loop spans 15 amino acids. CDR1 and CDR2 (germline): MNHNS, SASEGT. V lost 3 bases to trimming and J lost 4 bases, with 10 bases between them. TCRdb's copy holds only in-frame clones and misses some; the assay was immunoSEQ multiplex PCR. The table includes approximately 21,000 clones, roughly 84% detected once. The chain combines TRBV6-1 with TRBJ2-6, with D perhaps matching TRBD2 (5 bases). This TCR was sampled from an adult with an advanced solid tumor such as melanoma, head and neck, liver or kidney cancer. The sample here was CD4+ or CD8+ T cells sorted from blood, taken in a trial of the OX40 agonist ivuxolimab. The CDR3, as DNA: TGTGCCAGCAGTGAGTCGGAGGAAGGGGCCAACGTCCTGACTTTC. This sequence encodes CASSESEEGANVLTF.